This passage covers 32 T cell receptor beta chains from one sample sequenced in a study of blood T cell repertoires in COVID-19 (dated by TCRdb to 2020 to 2021). The receptor library was made with the immunoSEQ multiplex PCR assay. TCRdb took over this immuneACCESS table, retaining in-frame rearrangements with V and J assigned. Such tables are incomplete; in checked studies, under half of the missing clones stem from an unresolved V gene, and the remainder is unexplained. This sample holds about 110,000 clones; approximately 85% were observed only once. The top ten clonotypes cover roughly 2.3% of the sample. Sequencing used peripheral blood. Receptor source: a human donor in a cohort sampled during active COVID-19.

The rearrangement links TRBV2 to TRBJ1-5, with a weak D call TRBD1 (6 bases). Trimming took off 6 bases at V and 4 bases at J, with 16 bases between the two ends. CDR3 length: 15 amino acids. Germline loops: CDR1 SNHLY, CDR2 FYNNEI. CDR3 sequence (DNA): TGTGCCAGCAGGGGTTCAGGGGTGGGAAATCAGCCCCAGCATTTT. Amino acids: CASRGSGVGNQPQHF.

The rearrangement uses TRBV5-5 and TRBJ2-1; 13 nucleotides match TRBD2. The junction had 13 bases not matched to a gene; V was cut back by 4 bases and J by 6 bases. Per the germline V gene, CDR1 is SGHKS and CDR2 is YYEKEE (reference sequence). The CDR3 contains 18 residues. The CDR3, as DNA: TGTGCCAGCAGCCGGCGGGGGGACGGGACTAGCGGGATCAATGAGCAGTTCTTC. It encodes CASSRRGDGTSGINEQFF.

J is TRBJ1-2 and V is TRBV7-2; maybe TRBD1 (5 bases). Trimming took 0 bases from V and 8 from J, leaving 16 bases between them. Per the germline V gene, CDR1 is SGHTA and CDR2 is FQGNSA. The CDR3 spans 15 residues. CDR3 loop: CASSLAVGDLTGYTF. CDR3 in DNA: TGTGCCAGCAGCTTAGCGGTAGGGGATCTTACCGGCTACACCTTC.

The chain joins TRBV6-2 or TRBV6-3 to TRBJ1-1; 7 nucleotides match TRBD1. The CDR3 extends over 14 amino acids. The V gene end was trimmed by 7 bases and the J gene end by 0 bases; junction bases not matched to a gene: 5. Germline loops: CDR1 MNHEY, CDR2 SVGEGT. As DNA, the CDR3 is TGTGCCAGCAACCCGACAGGGATGAACACTGAAGCTTTCTTT. Its translation: CASNPTGMNTEAFF.

V and J are TRBV4-1 and TRBJ1-5; D possibly corresponds to TRBD1 (5 bases). The CDR3 has 17 amino acids. V was clipped by 4 bases and J by 0 bases, with 16 bases between them. Germline loops: CDR1 MGHRA, CDR2 YSYEKL. CDR3 in DNA: TGCGCCAGCAGCCTTCTGGGCGGGGCCTATAGCAATCAGCCCCAGCATTTT. Translation gives CASSLLGGAYSNQPQHF.

V is TRBV6-4 and J is TRBJ2-2; TRBD1 matches at 9 bases. Germline CDR1 and CDR2: MRHNA and SNTAGT. The CDR3 totals 13 residues. Trimming took 8 bases from V and 3 from J; bases not matched to a gene: 1. Written as DNA, the CDR3 is TGTGCCAGCCGGGACAGGGACACCGGGGAGCTGTTTTTT. Amino acids: CASRDRDTGELFF.

V and J are TRBV7-9 and TRBJ2-1, with TRBD2 matching over 9 bases. The ends lost 2 bases at V and 4 bases at J; junction bases unmatched: 6. The V gene's germline CDR1 is SEHNR and CDR2 FQNEAQ (reference sequence). This CDR3 has 16 residues. CDR3 amino acids: CASSLKKTSGYNEQFF. For the CDR3, the DNA is TGTGCCAGCAGCTTAAAGAAGACTAGCGGATACAATGAGCAGTTCTTC.

V usage is TRBV5-1 and J usage is TRBJ1-2; 12 bases match TRBD1. This CDR3 region has 15 residues. Germline values: CDR1 SGHRS, CDR2 YFSETQ. After removal of 4 bases from V and 7 bases from J, the junction contained 8 bases not matched to a gene. The CDR3 DNA reads TGCGCCAGCAGCGCCACCGGGACAGGGGGCAGTGGCTACACCTTC. Protein sequence: CASSATGTGGSGYTF.

The gene calls are TRBV4-1 and TRBJ1-3; no clear D. The CDR3 is made up of 15 amino acids. V lost 7 bases and J lost 0, with 13 bases in between. CDR1 MGHRA and CDR2 YSYEKL come from the germline V gene. Written as DNA, the CDR3 is TGCGCCAGCAAGCCAGACACGAGCTCTGGAAACACCATATATTTT. It translates to CASKPDTSSGNTIYF.

The chain uses TRBV7-9 and TRBJ2-5, with TRBD2 matching 8 bases. Trimming removed 4 bases from V and 5 bases from J; junction bases left unmatched: 6. Germline CDR1 SEHNR, CDR2 FQNEAQ (reference sequence). The CDR3 runs to 14 residues. DNA for the CDR3: TGTGCCAGCAGCTCGAGCGGGAGAAACGAGACCCAGTACTTC. This sequence encodes CASSSSGRNETQYF.

J is TRBJ1-2 and V is TRBV5-1; 7 bases align to TRBD1. Losses at the gene ends were 4 bases for V and 0 bases for J; bases not matched to a gene: 3. The CDR3 extends over 14 amino acids. CDR1 and CDR2 (germline): SGHRS, YFSETQ. The CDR3 region has the DNA TGCGCCAGCAGCGAGGGGGCTTCTAACTATGGCTACACCTTC. Translating it yields CASSEGASNYGYTF.

The chain links TRBV10-3 to TRBJ2-5; the match to TRBD2 covers 9 bases. The junction had 11 bases not matched to a gene; V was cut back by 3 bases and J by 3 bases. This CDR3 comprises 17 residues. Germline values: CDR1 ENHRY, CDR2 SYGVKD. This CDR3 reads CAISEGSSGASKETQYF. The CDR3 nucleotides are TGTGCCATCAGTGAAGGGTCTAGCGGGGCGTCCAAAGAGACCCAGTACTTC.

V and J are TRBV15 and TRBJ2-3, with 10 bases fitting TRBD2. CDR3 length: 21 amino acids. Per germline, CDR1 LNHNV and CDR2 YYDKDF (reference sequence). Trimming took 0 bases from V and 3 from J; bases not matched to a gene: 18. The CDR3 sequence is CATSRDWPSGGAGLWTDTQYF. CDR3 DNA: TGTGCCACCAGCAGAGATTGGCCCAGCGGGGGGGCCGGGTTGTGGACAGATACGCAGTATTTT.

V is TRBV7-3 and J is TRBJ2-1; TRBD2 matches 10 bases. Looked up from germline, CDR1 is SGHTA and CDR2 is FQGTGA. The V and J ends lost 1 base and 4 bases, in that order; junction bases with no gene match: 1. The CDR3 length is 15 residues. Here the CDR3 reads CASSLKLAGYNEQFF. DNA for the CDR3: TGTGCCAGCAGCTTAAAACTAGCGGGGTACAATGAGCAGTTCTTC.

As for this clone: The germline gene is not matched at one end of the junction; a read error may be the cause. V and J are TRBV19 and TRBJ2-5; the match to TRBD2 covers 8 bases. CDR3 length equals 15 residues. Per germline, CDR1 LNHDA and CDR2 SQIVND (reference sequence). The CDR3 DNA follows: TGTGCCAGTAGGTCAGCTAGCGGGCCCCAAGGGACCCAGTACTTC. It codes for CASRSASGPQGTQYF.

The chain links TRBV7-9 to TRBJ2-1, with 11 bases fitting TRBD2. V shed 4 bases and J 6 bases; nucleotides not matched to a gene: 5. The CDR3 loop spans 15 amino acids. Germline CDR1 SEHNR, CDR2 FQNEAQ (reference sequence). The CDR3 protein is CASSSTSGGGNEQFF. In DNA form, the CDR3 reads TGTGCCAGCAGCTCCACTAGCGGGGGAGGCAATGAGCAGTTCTTC. Full variable domain (remainder filled in from reference TRBV7-9 and TRBJ2-1): DTGVSQNPRHKITKRGQNVTFRCDPISEHNRLYWYRQTLGQGPEFLTYFQNEAQLEKSRLLSDRFSAERPKGSFSTLEIQRTEQGDSAMYLCASSSTSGGGNEQFFGPGTRLTVL.

The chain couples TRBV2 to TRBJ2-1; unclear D gene. This CDR3 region has 12 residues. Germline V gene data show CDR1 as SNHLY and CDR2 as FYNNEI. V was shortened by 8 bases and J by 4 bases, with 9 bases between the two germline ends. In DNA, the CDR3 is TGTGCCAGCCTCTCGACTTACAATGAGCAGTTCTTC. Its translation: CASLSTYNEQFF.

The V gene is TRBV19, the J gene TRBJ2-1; possible D gene TRBD2, 6 bases. Germline V gene lookup returns CDR1 LNHDA and CDR2 SQIVND (reference sequence). The length of the CDR3 is 14 residues. V was trimmed by 5 bases and J by 4 bases, leaving 12 bases between them. CDR3 DNA: TGTGCCAGTAGTGGCCGGGACTCTTACAATGAGCAGTTCTTC. Translation gives CASSGRDSYNEQFF.

This clone has just one count. The chain joins TRBV30 to TRBJ2-1; no firm D call. V lost 3 bases to trimming and J lost 4 bases, with 7 bases between them. This CDR3 contains 12 residues. Germline-derived CDR1 and CDR2 are GTSNPN and SVGIG (reference sequence). DNA for the CDR3: TGTGCCTGGAGCCTTAATTACAATGAGCAGTTCTTC. Translation gives CAWSLNYNEQFF.

The genes are TRBV30 and TRBJ1-1; 8 positions match TRBD1. The CDR3 is 16 residues long. The V and J ends lost 4 bases and 4 bases, in that order; junction bases with no gene match: 14. Germline assignment: CDR1 GTSNPN and CDR2 SVGIG (reference sequence). CDR3 region: CAWTETGVISRTEAFF. Written as DNA, the CDR3 is TGTGCCTGGACTGAGACAGGGGTGATATCACGCACTGAAGCTTTCTTT.

The chain carries TRBV5-5 and TRBJ2-1, with D hard to call. V lost 0 bases, J lost 0 bases, and 7 bases lay in between. This CDR3 is 15 amino acids long. Germline-derived CDR1 and CDR2 are SGHKS and YYEKEE (reference sequence). For the CDR3, the DNA is TGTGCCAGCAGCTTGGCGCAGTCCTCCTACAATGAGCAGTTCTTC. Translating gives CASSLAQSSYNEQFF.

J is TRBJ1-5 and V is TRBV19; perhaps TRBD1 as D (6 bases). The ends were cut back, 5 bases at V and 1 base at J, with 12 bases in the middle. Germline V lookup: CDR1 LNHDA, CDR2 SQIVND (reference sequence). The CDR3 totals 15 residues. CDR3 amino acids: CASSPGVSSNQPQHF. CDR3 in DNA: TGTGCCAGTAGTCCAGGGGTTTCGAGCAATCAGCCCCAGCATTTT.

V gene TRBV7-2 combines with J gene TRBJ1-1; 7 bases line up with TRBD1. Germline V lookup: CDR1 SGHTA, CDR2 FQGNSA. The ends lost 5 bases at V and 4 bases at J; junction bases unmatched: 10. The length of the CDR3 is 15 residues. The CDR3, as DNA: TGTGCCAGCAGCCCTGGACAGGCGACGACCACTGAAGCTTTCTTT. Residues: CASSPGQATTTEAFF.

The rearrangement joins TRBV27 to TRBJ2-1; 13 nucleotides match TRBD2. V gave up 5 bases and J gave up 8 bases; unmatched junction bases: 6. Germline V CDR1 and CDR2: MNHEY, SMNVEV (reference sequence). The CDR3 is 15 amino acids. Here the CDR3 DNA reads TGTGCCAGCAGTGGGAGACTAGCGGGAGGAGATGAGCAGTTCTTC. This sequence encodes CASSGRLAGGDEQFF.

The V gene is TRBV10-1, the J gene TRBJ2-2; D is ambiguous. V lost 3 bases and J 1 base, leaving 15 bases between the germline ends. The germline CDR1 and CDR2 sequences are WNHNN and SYGVQD (reference sequence). The CDR3 is 17 amino acids. The chain's CDR3 is CASSETMGHKNTGELFF. The CDR3 bases are TGCGCCAGCAGTGAAACAATGGGCCACAAGAACACCGGGGAGCTGTTTTTT.

V usage is TRBV6-1 and J usage is TRBJ2-5; 8 nucleotides agree with TRBD1. This CDR3 comprises 16 residues. Per the germline V gene, CDR1 is MNHNS and CDR2 is SASEGT. The junction had 9 bases not matched to a gene; V was cut back by 1 base and J by 5 bases. CDR3 in amino acids: CASSEGFGQGFETQYF. The CDR3, as DNA: TGTGCCAGCAGTGAAGGTTTCGGACAGGGCTTTGAGACCCAGTACTTC.

The DNA for the CDR3 is TGTGCCAGCTCACCCGTCAGGGGGAACTATGGCTACACCTTC. Its protein product is CASSPVRGNYGYTF. The J gene is TRBJ1-2, the V gene TRBV18; 7 bases map to TRBD1. The germline V gene has CDR1 KGHSH and CDR2 LQKENI. The junction had 3 bases not matched to a gene; V was cut back by 3 bases and J by 2 bases. The CDR3 covers 14 residues.

V and J are TRBV27 and TRBJ2-1; D perhaps matches TRBD2 (5 bases). This CDR3 has 14 residues. Trimming removed 6 bases from V and 0 bases from J, with 9 bases in between. The germline CDR1 and CDR2 sequences are MNHEY and SMNVEV (reference sequence). The CDR3 DNA is TGTGCCAGCAGCGAGCTAGCCTCCTACAATGAGCAGTTCTTC. Translated, it gives CASSELASYNEQFF.

The rearrangement joins TRBV5-6 to TRBJ2-4; maybe TRBD2 (5 bases). This CDR3 has 14 amino acids. CDR1 is SGHDT and CDR2 is YYEEEE in the germline V gene. V shed 4 bases and J shed 1 base, with 9 bases lying between them. The CDR3 bases are TGTGCCAGCAGCCCTACGGGGGCCAAAAACATTCAGTACTTC. This sequence encodes CASSPTGAKNIQYF.

This sequence joins TRBV5-1 and TRBJ1-1, with 7 nucleotides matching TRBD1. The CDR3 covers 13 residues. CDR1 and CDR2 (germline): SGHRS, YFSETQ. V lost 3 bases to trimming and J lost 7 bases; unmatched junction nucleotides: 6. The CDR3 nucleotides are TGCGCCAGCAGCTGGAGGGGGCCCTTTGAAGCTTTCTTT. Amino acids: CASSWRGPFEAFF.

The V and J genes are TRBV27 and TRBJ2-7, with 8 positions matching TRBD1. Germline-derived CDR1 and CDR2 are MNHEY and SMNVEV (reference sequence). CDR3 size: 12 residues. Trimming took 6 bases from V and 8 from J; bases not matched to a gene: 6. CDR3 amino acids: CASSRGQGKQYF. The CDR3 region has the DNA TGTGCCAGCAGCCGAGGACAGGGCAAGCAGTACTTC.

The rearrangement links TRBV4-1 to TRBJ1-1; 8 bases match TRBD1. The CDR3 runs 14 residues. The V gene's germline CDR1 is MGHRA and CDR2 YSYEKL. Trimming removed 1 base from V and 5 bases from J; junction bases left unmatched: 3. The CDR3 region has the DNA TGCGCCAGCAGCCAAGTCGACAGGGGAACTGAAGCTTTCTTT. Translation: CASSQVDRGTEAFF.